Included here is one TCR beta chain sequence, with context. This specimen belongs to a study of cytomegalovirus exposure and HLA in healthy donors. Germline V gene sequence: CDR1 MNHEY, CDR2 SMNVEV (reference sequence). The CDR3 has 11 residues. V lost 6 bases and J lost 9, with 9 bases in between. The protocol was immunoSEQ multiplex PCR, while the TCRdb copy is restricted to in-frame clones and leaves out a portion. The sample has about 160,000 clones, roughly nine tenths seen once. Sequencing was carried out using PBMCs. The chain carries TRBV27 and TRBJ2-1, with D perhaps TRBD2 (6 bases). The receptor was isolated from a woman under 30 in good health and CMV-seropositive. CDR3 sequence: CASSQRAEQFF. In DNA, the CDR3 is TGTGCCAGCAGCCAGCGGGCTGAGCAGTTCTTC.